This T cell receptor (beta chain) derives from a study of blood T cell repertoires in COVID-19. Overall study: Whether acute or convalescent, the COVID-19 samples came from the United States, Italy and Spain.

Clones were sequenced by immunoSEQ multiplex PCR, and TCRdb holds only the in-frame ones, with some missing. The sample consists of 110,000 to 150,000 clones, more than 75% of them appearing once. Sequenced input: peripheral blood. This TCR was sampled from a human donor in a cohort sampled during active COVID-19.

CDR3 in DNA: TGCGCCAGCCTGGACTCACGAGCGGGGGAGAACACAGATACGCAGTATTTT. Translation gives CASLDSRAGENTDTQYF. The chain has TRBV4-1 and TRBJ2-3; 8 bases line up with TRBD2. CDR3 length equals 17 residues. Trimming removed 8 bases from V and 2 bases from J; junction bases left unmatched: 15. From germline, CDR1 is MGHRA and CDR2 YSYEKL.